The 17 T cell receptor beta chains below all came from one sample that was sequenced in a study of T cells in Graves' hyperthyroidism and ophthalmopathy. Authors of the study amplified TCR beta CDR3 regions from RNA transcripts. The TCR CDR3 first-round RT-PCR relied on the HTBI primer set. From the multiplex PCR reads, TCRdb called clonotypes with MiXCR, one entry per CDR3 protein. The top ten hold 3.8% of the sample, which has hundreds of thousands of distinct CDR3 sequences, around 15% seen once. The sequenced sample consisted of blood. These receptors all come from a woman aged 30 to 39 with Graves' hyperthyroidism.

J is TRBJ2-2 and V is TRBV19; either TRBD1 or TRBD2 may fit D (6 bases each). The CDR3 is made up of 14 amino acids. Germline-derived CDR1 and CDR2 are LNHDA and SQIVND (reference sequence). Trimming removed 3 bases at V and 6 bases at J, with 11 bases between. The CDR3 reads CASSIGGRSGELFF. CDR3 nucleotide sequence: TGTGCCAGTAGTATTGGGGGGCGGTCCGGGGAGCTGTTTTTT.

This clonotype appeared a few times. The CDR3 is CASSDSGSPSYEQYF. CDR3 coding DNA: TGTGCCAGCAGCGATAGCGGGAGCCCCTCCTACGAGCAGTACTTC. The J gene is TRBJ2-7, the V gene TRBV7-2, with 9 bases lining up with TRBD2. Germline V gene sequence: CDR1 SGHTA, CDR2 FQGNSA. The V segment lost 5 bases and the J segment 0 bases; nucleotides outside the gene matches: 5. This CDR3 contains 15 residues.

This clonotype was recorded many times. This chain joins TRBV3-1 and TRBJ2-5; no definite D call. Trimming shortened V by 5 bases and J by 1 base, and 8 bases separated the two germline ends. This CDR3 contains 13 residues. The germline CDR1 and CDR2 sequences are LGHDT and YNNKEL (reference sequence). The CDR3 protein is CASSTGRQETQYF. DNA of the CDR3: TGTGCCAGCAGCACGGGTCGCCAAGAGACCCAGTACTTC.

The chain is built from TRBV18 and TRBJ2-7; 11 bases agree with TRBD2. This CDR3 comprises 17 residues. V dropped 3 bases and J dropped 6; count of bases not matched to a gene: 13. Germline V gene lookup returns CDR1 KGHSH and CDR2 LQKENI. The CDR3 sequence: CASSPGVSGRAGSEQYF. CDR3 nucleotide sequence: TGTGCCAGCTCACCGGGAGTTAGCGGGAGGGCCGGGAGCGAGCAGTACTTC.

This clonotype appeared many times. The chain has TRBV3-2 and TRBJ2-1; TRBD2 was called by the table and not checked on the DNA. TRBV3-2 corresponds to a pseudogene. The CDR3 has 17 amino acids. The DNA for the CDR3 is TGTGCCAGCAGCCAACCAGGACTAGCGGGAGTCCATAATGAGCAGTTCTTC. Translating it yields CASSQPGLAGVHNEQFF.

The V gene is TRBV29-1, the J gene TRBJ1-3; D might be TRBD1 (5 bases). CDR1 is SQVTM, CDR2 ANQGSEA, per germline. This CDR3 has 15 residues. CDR3 residues: CTMLKQANSGNTIYF. The CDR3, as DNA: TGCACCATGCTGAAACAGGCGAACTCTGGAAACACCATATATTTT.

This clonotype came up many times. The rearrangement uses TRBV7-9 and TRBJ2-1, with 8 nucleotides matching TRBD2. This CDR3 is 15 amino acids long. Looked up from germline, CDR1 is SEHNR and CDR2 is FQNEAQ (reference sequence). The V and J ends lost 2 bases and 2 bases, in that order; junction bases with no gene match: 2. The CDR3 DNA follows: TGTGCCAGCAGCTTACCGGGGGGGCCCTACAATGAGCAGTTCTTC. It translates to CASSLPGGPYNEQFF.

This chain uses TRBV15 with TRBJ2-3; 7 bases match TRBD1. The germline V gene has CDR1 LNHNV and CDR2 YYDKDF (reference sequence). The CDR3 has 13 amino acids. J was trimmed by 4 bases and V by 7 bases; bases with no gene match: 5. The CDR3 region is CATKWQGADTQYF. The CDR3 nucleotides read TGTGCCACCAAGTGGCAGGGGGCAGATACGCAGTATTTT.

The gene calls are TRBV6-1 and TRBJ1-6; 9 positions agree with TRBD1. J was trimmed by 10 bases and V by 6 bases; bases with no gene match: 7. Germline loops: CDR1 MNHNS, CDR2 SASEGT. CDR3 length: 14 amino acids. The CDR3 spells CASSPNRGRSPLHF. The DNA for the CDR3 is TGTGCCAGCAGCCCCAACAGGGGGCGATCACCCCTCCACTTT.

In its sample, this clonotype was seen a few times. The chain employs TRBV2 and TRBJ2-3; no clear D. Trimming left V 9 bases short and J 0 bases short, with 13 bases between. The CDR3 extends over 14 amino acids. CDR1 is SNHLY and CDR2 is FYNNEI in the germline V gene. The DNA of the CDR3 is TGTGCCAGTCTTAACGCTGAGAGCACAGATACGCAGTATTTT. The encoded protein is CASLNAESTDTQYF.

This clonotype appeared a few times. The chain employs TRBV13 and TRBJ1-6; 9 bases align to TRBD1. This CDR3 is built from 15 residues. V was pared by 5 bases and J by 10 bases, with 9 bases of the junction left unmatched. The germline CDR1 and CDR2 sequences are PRHDT and FYEKMQ (reference sequence). CDR3 sequence (DNA): TGTGCCAGCAGCCTTCGGACAGGGGAAGGGTCACCCCTCCACTTT. It encodes CASSLRTGEGSPLHF.

The V and J genes are TRBV5-8 and TRBJ2-1, with a tentative D call TRBD2 (5 bases). CDR1 SGHTS and CDR2 YDEGEE come from the germline V gene. V was clipped by 10 bases and J by 6 bases, with 20 bases between them. The CDR3 runs to 14 residues. DNA of the CDR3: TGTGCCTCTTCTCGAGGACTTCCGTCCAATGAGCAGTTCTTC. Its protein is CASSRGLPSNEQFF.

V and J are TRBV29-1 and TRBJ2-3; D possibly corresponds to TRBD1 (6 bases). This CDR3 is 14 amino acids long. The V gene lost 3 bases and the J gene lost 5 bases, with 15 bases spanning the gap. Germline CDR1 and CDR2: SQVTM and ANQGSEA. The CDR3 loop reads CSVDSGAQGDTQYF. CDR3 DNA sequence: TGCAGCGTTGATTCAGGGGCGCAGGGAGATACGCAGTATTTT.

DNA of the CDR3: TGTGCCGGAGGCAGGGGCGGGAGGAGGGGATACGAGCAGTACTTC. It is translated as CAGGRGGRRGYEQYF. The V call is TRBV28, the J call TRBJ2-7; 8 bases fit TRBD2. The CDR3 runs to 15 residues. V dropped 11 bases and J dropped 4; count of bases not matched to a gene: 16. In germline, CDR1 is MDHEN, CDR2 SYDVKM.

This clonotype was counted a few times. This chain joins TRBV29-1 and TRBJ2-7, with 7 nucleotides matching TRBD1. Germline lookup yields CDR1 SQVTM and CDR2 ANQGSEA. This CDR3 has 15 amino acids. Unmatched junction bases numbered 12, after V lost 4 bases and J lost 3 bases. The CDR3 here is CSVGPHPGTVYEQYF. The CDR3 DNA is TGCAGCGTTGGCCCACATCCCGGGACAGTCTACGAGCAGTACTTC.

Ten or more counts support this clonotype. The chain joins TRBV28 to TRBJ2-5, with TRBD1 matching 8 bases. V dropped 6 bases and J dropped 11; count of bases not matched to a gene: 8. The CDR3 has 12 amino acids. Germline CDR1 MDHEN, CDR2 SYDVKM. CDR3 in DNA: TGTGCCAGCAGAGGACAGGGAGTACCTCAGTACTTC. Its translation: CASRGQGVPQYF. Supplemented by reference TRBV28 and TRBJ2-5, the full variable domain reads DVKVTQSSRYLVKRTGEKVFLECVQDMDHENMFWYRQDPGLGLRLIYFSYDVKMKEKGDIPEGYSVSREKKERFSLILESASTNQTSMYLCASRGQGVPQYFGPGTRLLVL.

This clonotype was seen at least ten times. V gene TRBV28 combines with J gene TRBJ2-7, with a possible D match to TRBD1 (6 bases). The germline V and J ends were trimmed by 3 bases and 0 bases, with 12 bases remaining between them. The CDR3 spans 15 residues. The germline V gene encodes CDR1 MDHEN and CDR2 SYDVKM. As DNA, the CDR3 is TGTGCCAGCAGTTTCTGGGGGCGAAGCTCCTACGAGCAGTACTTC. Its translation is CASSFWGRSSYEQYF. The entire variable domain, with the rest obtained from reference TRBV28 and TRBJ2-7, is as follows: DVKVTQSSRYLVKRTGEKVFLECVQDMDHENMFWYRQDPGLGLRLIYFSYDVKMKEKGDIPEGYSVSREKKERFSLILESASTNQTSMYLCASSFWGRSSYEQYFGPGTRLTVT.